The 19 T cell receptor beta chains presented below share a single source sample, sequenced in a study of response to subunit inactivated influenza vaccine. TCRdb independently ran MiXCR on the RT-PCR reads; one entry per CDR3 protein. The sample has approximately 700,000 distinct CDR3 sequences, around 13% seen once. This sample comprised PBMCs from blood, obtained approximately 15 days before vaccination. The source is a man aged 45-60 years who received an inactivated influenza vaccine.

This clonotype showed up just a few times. For the CDR3, the DNA is TGTGCCAGCAGTTTGTCGCCCTTTGGACAGAGCTCCTACGAGCAGTACTTC. Translated, it gives CASSLSPFGQSSYEQYF. The V and J genes are TRBV28 and TRBJ2-7; D is perhaps TRBD1 (6 bases). There are 17 residues in the CDR3. Trimming left V 3 bases short and J 0 bases short, with 18 bases between. Per germline, CDR1 MDHEN and CDR2 SYDVKM.

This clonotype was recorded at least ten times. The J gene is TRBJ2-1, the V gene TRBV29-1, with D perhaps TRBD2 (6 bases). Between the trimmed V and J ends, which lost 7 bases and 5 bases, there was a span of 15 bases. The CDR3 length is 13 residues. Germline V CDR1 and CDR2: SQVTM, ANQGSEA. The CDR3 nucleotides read TGCAGCGCCCGTGGTGGAGGGAACAATGAGCAGTTCTTC. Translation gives CSARGGGNNEQFF.

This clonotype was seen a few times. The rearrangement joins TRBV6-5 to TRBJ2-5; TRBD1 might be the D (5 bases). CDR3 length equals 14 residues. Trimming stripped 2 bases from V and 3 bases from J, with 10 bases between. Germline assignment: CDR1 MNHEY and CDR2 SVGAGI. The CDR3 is CASSYGAAKETQYF. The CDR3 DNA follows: TGTGCCAGCAGTTACGGGGCAGCTAAAGAGACCCAGTACTTC.

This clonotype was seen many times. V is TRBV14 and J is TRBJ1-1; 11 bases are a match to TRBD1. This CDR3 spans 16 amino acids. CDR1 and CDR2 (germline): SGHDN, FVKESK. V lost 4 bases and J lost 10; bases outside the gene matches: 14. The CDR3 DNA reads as TGTGCCAGCAGCCTCAACGCCGGGACAGGGGGTTTTCGAGCTTTCTTT. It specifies CASSLNAGTGGFRAFF.

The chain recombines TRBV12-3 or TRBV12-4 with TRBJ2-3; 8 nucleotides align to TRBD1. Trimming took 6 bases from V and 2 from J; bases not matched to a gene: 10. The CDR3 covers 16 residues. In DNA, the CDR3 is TGTGCCAGCAGCCACTGGGACAGGATAACCACAGATACGCAGTATTTT. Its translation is CASSHWDRITTDTQYF.

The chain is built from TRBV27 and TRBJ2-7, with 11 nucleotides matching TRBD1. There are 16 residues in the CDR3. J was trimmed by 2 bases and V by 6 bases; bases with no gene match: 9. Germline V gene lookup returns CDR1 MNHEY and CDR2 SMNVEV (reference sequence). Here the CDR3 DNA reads TGTGCCAGCAGATCTCTCGGGACAGGGGGGACCTACGAGCAGTACTTC. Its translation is CASRSLGTGGTYEQYF.

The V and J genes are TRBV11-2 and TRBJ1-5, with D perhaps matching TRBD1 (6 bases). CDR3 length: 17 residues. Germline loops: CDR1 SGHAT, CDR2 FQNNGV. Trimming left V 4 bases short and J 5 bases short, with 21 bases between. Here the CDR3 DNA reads TGTGCCAGCAGCTCTAGGCGGCCAGCAGGGGCTGATCAGCCCCAGCATTTT. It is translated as CASSSRRPAGADQPQHF.

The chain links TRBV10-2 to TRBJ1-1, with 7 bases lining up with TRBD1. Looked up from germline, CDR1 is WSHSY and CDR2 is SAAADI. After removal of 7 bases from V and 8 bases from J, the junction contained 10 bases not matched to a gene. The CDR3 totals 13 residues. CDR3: CASTSWPGQEAFF. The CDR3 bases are TGCGCCAGCACAAGTTGGCCGGGACAGGAAGCTTTCTTT.

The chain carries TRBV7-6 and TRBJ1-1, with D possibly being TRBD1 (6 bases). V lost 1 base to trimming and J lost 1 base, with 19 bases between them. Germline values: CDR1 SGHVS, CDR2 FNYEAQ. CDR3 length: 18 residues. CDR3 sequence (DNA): TGTGCCAGCAGCTTAGGGTTGCGGGCGGGGGCGGCGAACACTGAAGCTTTCTTT. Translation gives CASSLGLRAGAANTEAFF.

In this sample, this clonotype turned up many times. The DNA for the CDR3 is TGTGCCAGCAGCTCAGGGGGGAATACTGAAGCTTTCTTT. Protein product: CASSSGGNTEAFF. The chain employs TRBV7-9 and TRBJ1-1; 7 bases fit TRBD1. This CDR3 comprises 13 residues. J was trimmed by 5 bases and V by 4 bases; bases with no gene match: 4. Germline assignment: CDR1 SEHNR and CDR2 FQNEAQ (reference sequence). Full variable domain (rest looked up from reference TRBV7-9 and TRBJ1-1): DTGVSQNPRHKITKRGQNVTFRCDPISEHNRLYWYRQTLGQGPEFLTYFQNEAQLEKSRLLSDRFSAERPKGSFSTLEIQRTEQGDSAMYLCASSSGGNTEAFFGQGTRLTVV.

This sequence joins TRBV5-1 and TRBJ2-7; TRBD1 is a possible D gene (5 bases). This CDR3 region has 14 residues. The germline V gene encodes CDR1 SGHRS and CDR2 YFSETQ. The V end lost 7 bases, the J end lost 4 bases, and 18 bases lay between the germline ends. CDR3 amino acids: CASGLRARSYEQYF. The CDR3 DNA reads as TGCGCCAGCGGGCTCAGGGCACGCAGTTACGAGCAGTACTTC.

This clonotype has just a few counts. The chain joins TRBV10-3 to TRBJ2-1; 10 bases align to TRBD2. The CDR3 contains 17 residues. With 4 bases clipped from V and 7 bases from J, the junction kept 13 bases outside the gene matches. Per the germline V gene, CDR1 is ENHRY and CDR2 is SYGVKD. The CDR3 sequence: CAISGPSGSSEANEQFF. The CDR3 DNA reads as TGTGCCATCAGTGGCCCTAGCGGGAGTAGTGAGGCTAATGAGCAGTTCTTC.

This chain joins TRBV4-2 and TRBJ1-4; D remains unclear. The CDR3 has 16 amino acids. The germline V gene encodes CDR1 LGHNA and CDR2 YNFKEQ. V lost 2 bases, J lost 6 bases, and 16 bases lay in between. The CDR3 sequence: CASSQLIQAGDEKLFF. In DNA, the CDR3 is TGTGCCAGCAGCCAACTCATCCAGGCGGGTGATGAAAAACTGTTTTTT.

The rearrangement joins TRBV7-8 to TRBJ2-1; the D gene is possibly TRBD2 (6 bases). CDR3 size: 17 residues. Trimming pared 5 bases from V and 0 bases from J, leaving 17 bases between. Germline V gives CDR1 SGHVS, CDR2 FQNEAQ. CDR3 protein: CASSGLTYGSSYNEQFF. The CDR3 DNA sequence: TGTGCCAGCAGCGGATTAACGTACGGGAGCTCCTACAATGAGCAGTTCTTC.

Here the CDR3 reads CASSRERSRTDTQYF. The CDR3 bases are TGTGCCAGCAGCCGCGAACGGAGTAGGACAGATACGCAGTATTTT. The chain couples TRBV12-3 or TRBV12-4 to TRBJ2-3; D is unresolved. This CDR3 spans 15 amino acids. Between the trimmed V and J ends, which lost 6 bases and 3 bases, there was a span of 16 bases.

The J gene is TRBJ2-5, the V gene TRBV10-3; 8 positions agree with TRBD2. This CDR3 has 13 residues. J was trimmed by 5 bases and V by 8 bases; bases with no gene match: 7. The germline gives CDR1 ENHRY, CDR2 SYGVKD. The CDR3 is CAIRAGDGETQYF. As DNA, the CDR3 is TGTGCCATCCGAGCGGGAGACGGGGAGACCCAGTACTTC.

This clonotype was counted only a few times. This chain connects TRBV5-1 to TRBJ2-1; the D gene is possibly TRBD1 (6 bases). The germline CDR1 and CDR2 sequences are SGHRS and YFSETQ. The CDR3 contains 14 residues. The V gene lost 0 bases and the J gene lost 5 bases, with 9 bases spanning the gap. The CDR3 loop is CASSLARQDNEQFF. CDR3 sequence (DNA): TGCGCCAGCAGCTTGGCGAGACAGGACAATGAGCAGTTCTTC.

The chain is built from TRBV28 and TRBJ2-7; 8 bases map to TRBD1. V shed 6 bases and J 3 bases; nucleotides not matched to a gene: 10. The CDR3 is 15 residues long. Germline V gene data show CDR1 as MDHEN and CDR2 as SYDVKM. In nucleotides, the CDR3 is TGTGCCAGCAGGGTGGGGACAGGCGAAAGCTACGAGCAGTACTTC. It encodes CASRVGTGESYEQYF.

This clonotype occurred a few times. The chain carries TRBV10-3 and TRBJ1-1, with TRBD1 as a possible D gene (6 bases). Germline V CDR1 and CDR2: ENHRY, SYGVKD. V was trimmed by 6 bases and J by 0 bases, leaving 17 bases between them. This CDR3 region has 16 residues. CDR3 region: CAIRETDGGLNTEAFF. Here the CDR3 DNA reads TGTGCCATCAGGGAGACCGACGGGGGGCTGAACACTGAAGCTTTCTTT.